This T cell receptor beta chain was recorded in a study of PD-1 blockade in classical Hodgkin lymphoma. Germline values: CDR1 LGHNT, CDR2 FRNRAP. V was clipped by 0 bases and J by 7 bases, with 13 bases between them. The CDR3 consists of 14 residues. Clones were sequenced by immunoSEQ multiplex PCR, and TCRdb holds only the in-frame ones, with some missing. This sample carries more than 15,000 clones, roughly 90% of them seen once, and the ten largest clones take around 0.5%. Study results and caveats: Prior therapy or disease activity may underlie the repertoire differences, whose causes remain undefined. Reported findings placed baseline TCR diversity lower in newly diagnosed patients (compared with healthy donors).

This clone is a singleton in its sample. Its antigen is currently unknown. Time point: newly diagnosed, previously untreated cHL patient sample. Magnetic negative selection of thawed PBMCs was the method by which CD4+ T cells were purified. Comparison relied on PBMCs that came from newly diagnosed, untreated classical Hodgkin lymphoma. The source is a human donor with classical Hodgkin lymphoma. V is TRBV12-5 and J is TRBJ2-7, with D unclear. The specimen was CD4+ T cells from blood. This CDR3 is CASGLVRATEEQYF. The DNA for the CDR3 is TGTGCTAGTGGTTTGGTAAGGGCTACGGAAGAGCAGTACTTC.